The sample holds a few counts of the clone carrying this TCR beta chain. TCRdb reprocessed the 5' RACE reads via MiXCR and lists one record per CDR3 protein. The sample contains 430,000 or so distinct CDR3 sequences, 20% to 25% of which appear only once. The data are from a study of identical twins. The J segment lost 1 base and the V segment lost 6 bases, leaving 4 bases of the junction unmatched. CDR1 and CDR2 from the germline V gene are SGHRS and YFSETQ. This CDR3 has 14 residues. This sample was also put to use in a study of T cells expressing NK-cell markers.

The chain has TRBV5-1 and TRBJ2-3, with 8 bases aligning to TRBD2. Sequencing input: CD4+ T cells sorted from blood. This receptor was obtained from a woman between 18 and 29 years old in good health. CDR3 amino acids: CASKIAGRTDTQYF. Written as DNA, the CDR3 is TGCGCCAGCAAAATAGCGGGACGCACAGATACGCAGTATTTT.